One TCR beta chain is described in this entry. Its antigen is unknown. The PCR used 60 Vbeta and 13 Jbeta primers. Clones were sequenced by immunoSEQ multiplex PCR, and TCRdb holds only the in-frame ones, with some missing. The sample yields about 170,000 clones, 80% to 85% seen once. The sample comes from a study of cytomegalovirus exposure and HLA in healthy donors. Findings and caveats of the study: Later analysis identified a missense DCLRE1C variant that was linked to TCR beta V- and J-gene trimming. Productive rates of about 90% or about 30% were seen for most TCR beta V segments in an earlier analysis.

Germline V gives CDR1 SGHTA, CDR2 FQGNSA. Trimming removed 0 bases from V and 0 bases from J, with 21 bases in between. The CDR3 consists of 20 residues. Material for sequencing was PBMCs. The J gene is TRBJ2-1, the V gene TRBV7-2; D may be TRBD2 (5 bases). The sequence derives from a boy aged 2 to 10 in good health and CMV-seronegative. The CDR3 DNA reads TGTGCCAGCAGCTTAGCGAGTCCCCTTAGGAGGTTGGTCTCCTACAATGAGCAGTTCTTC. Translated, it gives CASSLASPLRRLVSYNEQFF.